A single sample gave rise to the 5 T cell receptor beta chains below, sequenced in a study of T cell changes during pregnancy in multiple sclerosis. The repertoire was sequenced with immunoSEQ multiplex PCR; TCRdb's copy has only in-frame clones and lacks some. Among approximately 84,000 clones, approximately 94% were seen once, and the ten largest hold about 2.3%. The sequenced sample was peripheral blood, obtained in the third trimester of pregnancy. The receptors come from a female donor with multiple sclerosis, enrolled in a pregnancy study.

This chain connects TRBV15 to TRBJ1-5, with a weak D call TRBD1 (5 bases). Germline V gene lookup returns CDR1 LNHNV and CDR2 YYDKDF (reference sequence). Trimming pared 1 base from V and 7 bases from J, leaving 20 bases between. The CDR3 has 17 residues. The CDR3 loop is CATSRGSDLAQGQPQHF. DNA of the CDR3: TGTGCCACCAGCAGAGGCTCCGACCTAGCGCAGGGACAGCCCCAGCATTTT.

The chain carries TRBV7-6 and TRBJ2-1; 8 positions agree with TRBD2. CDR1 is SGHVS and CDR2 is FNYEAQ in the germline V gene. The ends lost 7 bases at V and 2 bases at J; junction bases unmatched: 7. This CDR3 is built from 15 residues. This CDR3 reads CASNLSGGAYNEQFF. In DNA, the CDR3 is TGTGCCAGCAACCTGAGCGGGGGCGCCTACAATGAGCAGTTCTTC.

V is TRBV4-1 and J is TRBJ2-7; TRBD1 is a possible D gene (5 bases). The CDR3 spans 14 residues. Looked up from germline, CDR1 is MGHRA and CDR2 is YSYEKL. The V gene lost 4 bases and the J gene lost 5 bases, with 15 bases spanning the gap. CDR3 loop: CASSPGPDVDEQYF. The CDR3 DNA follows: TGCGCCAGCAGCCCAGGGCCGGACGTGGACGAGCAGTACTTC.

The chain recombines TRBV25-1 with TRBJ2-1; D possibly corresponds to TRBD2 (6 bases). The CDR3 length is 13 residues. Trimming cost V 4 bases and J 7 bases, with 11 bases left between them. From germline, CDR1 is MGHDK and CDR2 SYGVNS. CDR3 in DNA: TGTGCCAGCAGTGCCCCGACTAGTAATGAGCAGTTCTTC. The encoded protein is CASSAPTSNEQFF.

The rearrangement uses TRBV19 and TRBJ1-5; TRBD1 aligns across 8 bases. V lost 4 bases, J lost 7 bases, and 9 bases stayed unmatched. This CDR3 region has 15 residues. Germline loops: CDR1 LNHDA, CDR2 SQIVND (reference sequence). CDR3 DNA sequence: TGTGCCAGTAGTACAAAGGACAGGGATGGGCAGCCCCAGCATTTT. Its protein product is CASSTKDRDGQPQHF.